This T cell receptor (beta chain) was retrieved from a study of T cell changes during pregnancy in multiple sclerosis. This clone is a singleton in its sample. The CDR3 runs to 15 residues. Germline values: CDR1 SGHNT, CDR2 YYREEE (reference sequence). V lost 4 bases, J lost 3 bases, and 16 bases lay in between. Profiled with immunoSEQ multiplex PCR; TCRdb holds only in-frame clones, not every one. The profile shows some 50,000 clones, about 92% of them singletons. The chain employs TRBV5-4 and TRBJ1-1; a weak D match, TRBD1 (6 bases). The sequencing here drew on peripheral blood, taken after pregnancy. The source of this sequence is a female donor with multiple sclerosis, enrolled in a pregnancy study. The CDR3 DNA sequence: TGTGCCAGCAGCCAGCCGGGGAGGGGGTACACTGAAGCTTTCTTT. Translated: CASSQPGRGYTEAFF.